The present entry profiles one T cell receptor (beta chain) with its context. The antigen is unknown. These data are taken from a study of chemoradiotherapy in HPV16-positive cancers. In the study overall: Candidate HPV-specific T-cell clones and common TCR motifs came from functional assays in two HPV16-positive patients. Whole-study results and caveats: During treatment, candidate HPV-specific clones and E7-related motifs expanded in tumor.

Repertoires were sampled repeatedly during chemoradiotherapy. Here immunoSEQ multiplex PCR was the method, and the copy in TCRdb shows in-frame clones only, minus some. The sample carries 17,000 or so clones, around nine tenths recorded once. V was clipped by 3 bases and J by 0 bases, with 3 bases between them. The CDR3 is 12 amino acids. Germline-derived CDR1 and CDR2 are ENHRY and SYGVKD. Material: blood, obtained from a patient who underwent chemoradiotherapy. The chain has TRBV10-3 and TRBJ2-7, with unresolved D. The source of this sequence is a human donor with HPV-associated anogenital cancer. CDR3 bases: TGTGCCATCAGTGACAGCTCCTACGAGCAGTACTTC. Residues: CAISDSSYEQYF.